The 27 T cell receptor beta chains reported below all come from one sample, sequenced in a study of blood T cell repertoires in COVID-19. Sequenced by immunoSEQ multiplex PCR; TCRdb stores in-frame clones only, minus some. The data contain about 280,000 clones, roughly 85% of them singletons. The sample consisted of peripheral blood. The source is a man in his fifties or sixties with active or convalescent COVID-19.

Written as DNA, the CDR3 is TGTGCCAGCAGCTTGCCTAGCGGGAGAACGGAGACCCAGTACTTC. This translates into CASSLPSGRTETQYF. This chain links TRBV7-9 with TRBJ2-5, with 10 bases matching TRBD2. Germline trimming cut 3 bases from V and 5 bases from J; bases unmatched to any gene: 6. The CDR3 totals 15 residues. In germline, CDR1 is SEHNR, CDR2 FQNEAQ (reference sequence).

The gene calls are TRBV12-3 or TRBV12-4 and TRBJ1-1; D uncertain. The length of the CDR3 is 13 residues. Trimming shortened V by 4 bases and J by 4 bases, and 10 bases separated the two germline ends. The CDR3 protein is CASSYTQLTEAFF. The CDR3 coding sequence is TGTGCCAGCAGTTACACACAGCTCACTGAAGCTTTCTTT.

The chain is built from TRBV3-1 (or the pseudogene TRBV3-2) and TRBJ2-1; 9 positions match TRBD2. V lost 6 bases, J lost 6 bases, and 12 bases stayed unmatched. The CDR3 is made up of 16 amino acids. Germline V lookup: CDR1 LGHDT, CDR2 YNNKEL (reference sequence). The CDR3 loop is CASRAKSGGRVNEQFF. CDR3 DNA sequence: TGTGCCAGCAGGGCTAAGTCTGGCGGGAGGGTCAATGAGCAGTTCTTC.

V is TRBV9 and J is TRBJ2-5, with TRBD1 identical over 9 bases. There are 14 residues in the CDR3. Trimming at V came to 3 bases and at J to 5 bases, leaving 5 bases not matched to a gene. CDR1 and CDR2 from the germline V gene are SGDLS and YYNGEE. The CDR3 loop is CASSGTGGSETQYF. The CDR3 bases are TGTGCCAGCAGCGGCACAGGGGGCAGCGAGACCCAGTACTTC.

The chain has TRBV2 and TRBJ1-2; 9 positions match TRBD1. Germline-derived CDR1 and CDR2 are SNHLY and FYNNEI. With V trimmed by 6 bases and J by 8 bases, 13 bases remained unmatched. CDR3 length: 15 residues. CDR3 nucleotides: TGTGCCAGCAGGTTTCCCGGGACAGGGTCTGAGGGCTACACCTTC. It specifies CASRFPGTGSEGYTF.

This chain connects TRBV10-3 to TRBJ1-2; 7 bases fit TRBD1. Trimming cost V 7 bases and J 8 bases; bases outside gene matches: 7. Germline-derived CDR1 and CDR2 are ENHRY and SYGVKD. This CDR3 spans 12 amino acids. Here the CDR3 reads CAITTGNSGYTF. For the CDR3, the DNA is TGTGCCATCACGACAGGGAATAGCGGCTACACCTTC.

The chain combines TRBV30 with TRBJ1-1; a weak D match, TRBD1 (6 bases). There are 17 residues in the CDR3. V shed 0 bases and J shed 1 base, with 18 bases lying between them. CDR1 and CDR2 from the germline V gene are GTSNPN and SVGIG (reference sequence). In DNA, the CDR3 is TGTGCCTGGAGTGTCCAGGGGAGAGTTATTGGGAACACTGAAGCTTTCTTT. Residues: CAWSVQGRVIGNTEAFF.

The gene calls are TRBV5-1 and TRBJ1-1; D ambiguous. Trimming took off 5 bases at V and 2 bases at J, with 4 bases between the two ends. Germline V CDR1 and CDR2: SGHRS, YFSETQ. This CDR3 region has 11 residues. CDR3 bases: TGCGCCAGCAGGAGAAACACTGAAGCTTTCTTT. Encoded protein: CASRRNTEAFF.

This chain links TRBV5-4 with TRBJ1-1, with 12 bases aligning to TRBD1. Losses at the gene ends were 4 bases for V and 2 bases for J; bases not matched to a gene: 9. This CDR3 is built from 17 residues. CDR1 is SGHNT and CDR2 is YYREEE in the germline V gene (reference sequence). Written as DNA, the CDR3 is TGTGCCAGCAGCCCCCCGGGACAGGGGGCTATTAACACTGAAGCTTTCTTT. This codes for CASSPPGQGAINTEAFF.

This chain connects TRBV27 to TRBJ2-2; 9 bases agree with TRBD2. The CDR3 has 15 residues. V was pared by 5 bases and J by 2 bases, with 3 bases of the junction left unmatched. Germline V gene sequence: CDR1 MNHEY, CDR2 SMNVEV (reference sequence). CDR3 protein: CASSLLAGNTGELFF. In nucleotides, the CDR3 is TGTGCCAGCAGTCTCCTAGCGGGAAACACCGGGGAGCTGTTTTTT.

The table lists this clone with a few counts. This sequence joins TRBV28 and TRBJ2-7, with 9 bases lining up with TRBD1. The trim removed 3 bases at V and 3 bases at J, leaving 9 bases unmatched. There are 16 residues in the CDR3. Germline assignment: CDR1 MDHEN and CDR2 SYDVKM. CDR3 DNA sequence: TGTGCCAGCAGTTTCTCACCCCGGACAGGGGTCTACGAGCAGTACTTC. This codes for CASSFSPRTGVYEQYF.

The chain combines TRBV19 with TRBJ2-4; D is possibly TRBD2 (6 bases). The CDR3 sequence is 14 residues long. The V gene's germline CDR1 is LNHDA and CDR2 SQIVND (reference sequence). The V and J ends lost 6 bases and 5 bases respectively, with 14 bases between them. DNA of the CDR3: TGTGCCAGTAGGAAACCCGGGAGTGAAAACATTCAGTACTTC. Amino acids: CASRKPGSENIQYF.

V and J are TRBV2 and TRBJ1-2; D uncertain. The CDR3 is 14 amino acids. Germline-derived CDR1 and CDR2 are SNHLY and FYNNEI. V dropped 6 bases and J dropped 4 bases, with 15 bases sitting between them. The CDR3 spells CASSPGPVVYGYTF. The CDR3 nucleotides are TGTGCCAGCAGCCCGGGTCCAGTAGTCTATGGCTACACCTTC.

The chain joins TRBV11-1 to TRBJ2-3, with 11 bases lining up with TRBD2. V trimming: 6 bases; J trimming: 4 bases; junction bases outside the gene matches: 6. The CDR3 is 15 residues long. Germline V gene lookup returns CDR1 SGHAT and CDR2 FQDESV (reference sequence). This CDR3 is CASRDTSGRPDTQYF. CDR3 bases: TGTGCCAGCAGGGACACTAGCGGGAGACCAGATACGCAGTATTTT.

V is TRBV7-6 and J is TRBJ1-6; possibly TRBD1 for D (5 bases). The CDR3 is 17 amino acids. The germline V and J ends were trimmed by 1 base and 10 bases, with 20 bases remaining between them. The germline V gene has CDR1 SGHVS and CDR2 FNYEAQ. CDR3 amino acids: CASSLGGLRDLNSPLHF. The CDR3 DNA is TGTGCCAGCAGCTTAGGGGGCCTAAGAGATCTAAACTCACCCCTCCACTTT.

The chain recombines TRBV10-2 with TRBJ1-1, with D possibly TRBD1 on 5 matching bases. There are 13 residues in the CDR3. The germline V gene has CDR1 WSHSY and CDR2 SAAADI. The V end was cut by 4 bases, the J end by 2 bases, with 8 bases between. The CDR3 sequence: CASSVRGNTEAFF. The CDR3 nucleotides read TGCGCCAGCAGTGTTAGGGGAAACACTGAAGCTTTCTTT.

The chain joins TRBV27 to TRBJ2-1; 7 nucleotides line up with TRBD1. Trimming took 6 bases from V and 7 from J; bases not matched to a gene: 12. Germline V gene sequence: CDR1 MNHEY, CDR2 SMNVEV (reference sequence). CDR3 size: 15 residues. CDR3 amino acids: CASSPRGPVLNEQFF. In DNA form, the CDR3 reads TGTGCCAGCAGCCCGAGGGGGCCTGTCTTGAATGAGCAGTTCTTC.

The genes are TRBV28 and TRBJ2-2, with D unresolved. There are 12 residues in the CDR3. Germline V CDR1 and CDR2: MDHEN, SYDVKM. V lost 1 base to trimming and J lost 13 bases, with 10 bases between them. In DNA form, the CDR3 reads TGTGCCAGCAGTTTATCTCCTAGAGGGCTGTTTTTT. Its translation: CASSLSPRGLFF.

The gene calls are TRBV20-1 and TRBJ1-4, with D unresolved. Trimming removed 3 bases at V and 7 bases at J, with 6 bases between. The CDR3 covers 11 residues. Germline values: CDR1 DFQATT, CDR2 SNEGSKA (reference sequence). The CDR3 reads CSARGSEKLFF. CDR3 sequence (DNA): TGCAGTGCTAGGGGGAGTGAAAAACTGTTTTTT.

CDR3 DNA: TGTGCCAGCAGCTCCCTCGGACAGGGTGGCTACAATGAGCAGTTCTTC. Translating it yields CASSSLGQGGYNEQFF. The chain links TRBV11-1 to TRBJ2-1, with TRBD1 matching 8 bases. Germline V gene sequence: CDR1 SGHAT, CDR2 FQDESV (reference sequence). The CDR3 consists of 16 residues. J gave up 3 bases and V 4 bases, and 8 bases lay outside the gene matches.

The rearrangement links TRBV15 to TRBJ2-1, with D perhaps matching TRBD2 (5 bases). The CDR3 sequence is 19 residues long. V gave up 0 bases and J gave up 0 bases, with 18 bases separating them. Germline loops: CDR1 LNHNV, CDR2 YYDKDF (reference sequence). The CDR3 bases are TGTGCCACCAGCAGAGATGCGGCCTCCATTGGACTCTCCTACAATGAGCAGTTCTTC. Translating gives CATSRDAASIGLSYNEQFF.

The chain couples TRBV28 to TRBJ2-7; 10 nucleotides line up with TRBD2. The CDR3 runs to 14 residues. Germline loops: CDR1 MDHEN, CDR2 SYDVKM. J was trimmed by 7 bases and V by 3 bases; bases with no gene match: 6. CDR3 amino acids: CASSFQGLAVEQYF. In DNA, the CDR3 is TGTGCCAGCAGTTTCCAAGGACTAGCGGTTGAGCAGTACTTC.

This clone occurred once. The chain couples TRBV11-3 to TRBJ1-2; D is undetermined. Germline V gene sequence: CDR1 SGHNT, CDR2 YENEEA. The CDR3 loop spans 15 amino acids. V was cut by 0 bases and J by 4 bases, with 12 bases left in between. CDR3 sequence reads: CASSLEGRIRYGYTF. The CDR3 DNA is TGTGCCAGCAGCTTAGAAGGGAGAATCCGCTATGGCTACACCTTC.

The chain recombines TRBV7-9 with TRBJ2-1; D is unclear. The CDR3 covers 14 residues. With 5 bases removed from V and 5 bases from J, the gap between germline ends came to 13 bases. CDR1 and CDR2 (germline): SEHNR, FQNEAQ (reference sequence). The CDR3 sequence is CASSTKDTDNEQFF. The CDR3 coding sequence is TGTGCCAGCAGCACAAAAGATACCGACAATGAGCAGTTCTTC.

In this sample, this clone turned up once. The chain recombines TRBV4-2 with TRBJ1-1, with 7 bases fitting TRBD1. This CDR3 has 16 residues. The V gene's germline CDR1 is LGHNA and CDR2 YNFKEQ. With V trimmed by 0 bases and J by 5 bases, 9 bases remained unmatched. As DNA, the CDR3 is TGTGCCAGCAGCCAAGAACCTAGGGGGCTGGGGACTGAAGCTTTCTTT. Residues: CASSQEPRGLGTEAFF.

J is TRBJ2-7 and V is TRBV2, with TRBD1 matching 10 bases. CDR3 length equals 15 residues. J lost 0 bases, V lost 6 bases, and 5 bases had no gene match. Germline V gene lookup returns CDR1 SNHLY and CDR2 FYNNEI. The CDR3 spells CASRAGTGVSYEQYF. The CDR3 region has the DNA TGTGCCAGCAGAGCCGGGACAGGGGTCTCCTACGAGCAGTACTTC. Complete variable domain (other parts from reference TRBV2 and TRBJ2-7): EPEVTQTPSHQVTQMGQEVILRCVPISNHLYFYWYRQILGQKVEFLVSFYNNEISEKSEIFDDQFSVERPDGSNFTLKIRSTKLEDSAMYFCASRAGTGVSYEQYFGPGTRLTVT.

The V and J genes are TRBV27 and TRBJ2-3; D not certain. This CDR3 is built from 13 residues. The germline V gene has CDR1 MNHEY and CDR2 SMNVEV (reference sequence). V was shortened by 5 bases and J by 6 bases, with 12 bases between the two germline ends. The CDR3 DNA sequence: TGTGCCAGCAGTGCTTTACTAAGGGATACGCAGTATTTT. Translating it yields CASSALLRDTQYF.